One sample yielded the 26 T cell receptor beta chains listed below, sequenced in a study of blood T cell repertoires in COVID-19. Data came from immunoSEQ multiplex PCR; TCRdb stores just in-frame clones and leaves some out. The sample has over 400,000 clones, about nine tenths seen once; the top ten hold roughly 8%. The material sequenced was PBMCs or T cells enriched from blood (not recorded which). Receptor source: a woman in her sixties who had recovered from COVID-19.

V usage is TRBV11-2 and J usage is TRBJ2-5; TRBD2 matches 15 bases. CDR1 is SGHAT and CDR2 is FQNNGV in the germline V gene. The CDR3 sequence is 19 residues long. The junction had 11 bases not matched to a gene; V was cut back by 2 bases and J by 4 bases. The CDR3 DNA follows: TGTGCCAGCAGCTTACGGACTAGCGGGGGGGTGAGGAGTTTAGAGACCCAGTACTTC. Translation gives CASSLRTSGGVRSLETQYF.

This clone has only a few counts. The chain carries TRBV7-9 and TRBJ2-7; D possibly corresponds to TRBD2 (6 bases). The germline V gene encodes CDR1 SEHNR and CDR2 FQNEAQ (reference sequence). With 5 bases removed from V and 2 bases from J, the gap between germline ends came to 22 bases. This CDR3 contains 17 residues. The chain's CDR3 is CASSPQDTGTLAYEQYF. The CDR3 DNA reads TGTGCCAGCAGCCCTCAGGATACCGGGACTCTCGCCTACGAGCAGTACTTC.

The V and J genes are TRBV4-1 and TRBJ2-7; the D gene is possibly TRBD1 (6 bases). Trimming pared 0 bases from V and 0 bases from J, leaving 6 bases between. This CDR3 is 14 amino acids long. Germline loops: CDR1 MGHRA, CDR2 YSYEKL. The CDR3 is CASSQEQGSYEQYV. CDR3 bases: TGCGCCAGCAGCCAAGAACAGGGCTCCTACGAGCAGTACGTC.

The genes are TRBV2 and TRBJ2-3; 12 nucleotides agree with TRBD2. From germline, CDR1 is SNHLY and CDR2 FYNNEI. The CDR3 spans 16 residues. The V and J ends lost 4 bases and 3 bases, in that order; junction bases with no gene match: 5. This chain's CDR3 is CASSVLAGGQTDTQYF. CDR3 DNA: TGTGCCAGCAGTGTTCTAGCGGGGGGGCAGACAGATACGCAGTATTTT.

The chain recombines TRBV29-1 with TRBJ1-2; 7 bases fit TRBD1. V dropped 5 bases and J dropped 8; count of bases not matched to a gene: 14. The CDR3 runs to 14 residues. The germline CDR1 and CDR2 sequences are SQVTM and ANQGSEA. The CDR3 loop is CSVLRTGQIDGYTF. The CDR3 DNA is TGCAGCGTTCTCCGGACAGGTCAAATCGACGGCTACACCTTC. Using reference TRBV29-1 and TRBJ1-2 for the parts outside the CDR3, the full variable domain is SAVISQKPSRDICQRGTSLTIQCQVDSQVTMMFWYRQQPGQSLTLIATANQGSEATYESGFVIDKFPISRPNLTFSTLTVSNMSPEDSSIYLCSVLRTGQIDGYTFGSGTRLTVV.

The gene calls are TRBV11-3 and TRBJ2-3; TRBD1 matches at 11 bases. Germline assignment: CDR1 SGHNT and CDR2 YENEEA. The CDR3 consists of 16 residues. Trimming at V came to 0 bases and at J to 4 bases, leaving 3 bases not matched to a gene. Here the CDR3 DNA reads TGTGCCAGCAGCTTAGACCGGGACAGGGGGGCAGATACGCAGTATTTT. Its translation is CASSLDRDRGADTQYF.

V usage is TRBV5-1 and J usage is TRBJ1-1, with D maybe TRBD1 (6 bases). Germline V gives CDR1 SGHRS, CDR2 YFSETQ. Between the trimmed V and J ends, which lost 6 bases and 1 base, there was a span of 10 bases. CDR3 length equals 13 residues. As DNA, the CDR3 is TGCGCCAGCACCTCGACAGGGAACACTGAAGCTTTCTTT. It encodes CASTSTGNTEAFF.

This clone was picked up many times. At the DNA level, this CDR3 is encoded by other sequences in the same sample as well. The chain links TRBV7-8 to TRBJ2-3, with 12 bases identical to TRBD2. This CDR3 is built from 16 residues. After removal of 4 bases from V and 6 bases from J, the junction contained 8 bases not matched to a gene. The germline gives CDR1 SGHVS, CDR2 FQNEAQ. The CDR3: CASSSLLAGGADTQYF. CDR3 nucleotide sequence: TGTGCCAGCAGCTCGTTACTAGCGGGGGGCGCGGATACGCAGTATTTT.

This clone was detected only a few times. The gene calls are TRBV5-1 and TRBJ2-3, with 14 bases matching TRBD2. After removal of 3 bases from V and 7 bases from J, the junction contained 7 bases not matched to a gene. The germline gives CDR1 SGHRS, CDR2 YFSETQ. This CDR3 has 16 residues. The CDR3: CASSSGTSGGYNTQYF. Here the CDR3 DNA reads TGCGCCAGCAGCTCGGGGACTAGCGGGGGATACAATACGCAGTATTTT.

V usage is TRBV5-6 and J usage is TRBJ1-2, with 8 positions matching TRBD1. The CDR3 contains 16 residues. The germline gives CDR1 SGHDT, CDR2 YYEEEE. V shed 1 base and J 4 bases; nucleotides not matched to a gene: 9. The CDR3 reads CASSLLWTGPTYGYTF. CDR3 nucleotide sequence: TGTGCCAGCAGCTTGCTTTGGACAGGGCCCACCTATGGCTACACCTTC.

This clone turned up a few times. CDR3 amino acids: CAFGQGLYQPQHF. As DNA, the CDR3 is TGTGCCTTCGGACAGGGCCTTTATCAGCCCCAGCATTTT. The chain employs TRBV30 and TRBJ1-5; 8 nucleotides agree with TRBD1. The V and J ends lost 7 bases and 5 bases, in that order; junction bases with no gene match: 7. CDR1 is GTSNPN and CDR2 is SVGIG in the germline V gene (reference sequence). The CDR3 runs to 13 residues. The whole variable domain, remainder taken from reference TRBV30 and TRBJ1-5, is SQTIHQWPATLVQPVGSPLSLECTVEGTSNPNLYWYRQAAGRGLQLLFYSVGIGQISSEVPQNLSASRPQDRQFILSSKKLLLSDSGFYLCAFGQGLYQPQHFGDGTRLSIL.

This clone appeared a single time. The J gene is TRBJ2-3, the V gene TRBV5-5; TRBD1 matches at 9 bases. This CDR3 has 13 amino acids. Germline V gene lookup returns CDR1 SGHKS and CDR2 YYEKEE (reference sequence). V lost 4 bases, J lost 6 bases, and 3 bases stayed unmatched. CDR3 sequence reads: CASSVGQGDTQYF. The CDR3, as DNA: TGTGCCAGCAGCGTTGGACAGGGGGATACGCAGTATTTT.

The chain carries TRBV5-1 and TRBJ2-3; TRBD2 agrees at 10 bases. V lost 0 bases and J lost 6; bases outside the gene matches: 4. Germline CDR1 reads SGHRS; CDR2 reads YFSETQ. The CDR3 extends over 15 amino acids. The CDR3 here is CASSLVLAGADTQYF. The CDR3 region has the DNA TGCGCCAGCAGCTTGGTGCTAGCGGGGGCGGATACGCAGTATTTT.

The V call is TRBV29-1, the J call TRBJ2-7; 7 bases align to TRBD1. CDR1 is SQVTM, CDR2 ANQGSEA, per germline. After removal of 5 bases from V and 2 bases from J, the junction contained 3 bases not matched to a gene. The CDR3 has 12 amino acids. The CDR3 DNA reads TGCAGCGTTATCCAGGGGGCCTACGAGCAGTACTTC. Protein sequence: CSVIQGAYEQYF.

This clone has a single count. The V and J genes are TRBV30 and TRBJ1-4; possibly TRBD1 for D (5 bases). The CDR3 runs to 15 residues. Germline lookup yields CDR1 GTSNPN and CDR2 SVGIG (reference sequence). Trimming removed 1 base from V and 11 bases from J, with 20 bases in between. CDR3 sequence reads: CAWSGGRAPPGKLFF. The CDR3 DNA follows: TGTGCCTGGAGTGGAGGCAGGGCGCCCCCAGGGAAACTGTTTTTT.

This clone was seen only once. The chain carries TRBV5-1 and TRBJ2-2, with unresolved D. Trimming stripped 0 bases from V and 0 bases from J, with 12 bases between. In germline, CDR1 is SGHRS, CDR2 YFSETQ. The CDR3 has 17 residues. The chain's CDR3 is CASSLGVTRSNTGELFF. The DNA of the CDR3 is TGCGCCAGCAGCTTGGGGGTGACACGGTCGAACACCGGGGAGCTGTTTTTT.

The chain has TRBV29-1 and TRBJ1-2; D unresolved. The CDR3 runs 14 residues. V shed 4 bases and J shed 5 bases, with 17 bases lying between them. Germline values: CDR1 SQVTM, CDR2 ANQGSEA. Here the CDR3 reads CSVVQFGVLYGYTF. In nucleotides, the CDR3 is TGCAGCGTTGTGCAGTTCGGGGTTCTATATGGCTACACCTTC.

This sequence joins TRBV2 and TRBJ1-6, with D tentatively TRBD1 (5 bases). V shed 2 bases and J shed 8 bases, with 10 bases lying between them. CDR3 length: 14 residues. Germline-derived CDR1 and CDR2 are SNHLY and FYNNEI. CDR3 sequence (DNA): TGTGCCAGCAGTGAATTTGGGGCATATTCACCCCTCCACTTT. Its translation: CASSEFGAYSPLHF.

This chain uses TRBV7-9 with TRBJ1-4; D remains unclear. The length of the CDR3 is 14 residues. In germline, CDR1 is SEHNR, CDR2 FQNEAQ (reference sequence). Trimming removed 5 bases at V and 2 bases at J, with 9 bases between. CDR3 loop: CASSPQLTNEKLFF. CDR3 bases: TGTGCCAGCAGCCCACAGCTCACTAATGAAAAACTGTTTTTT.

The chain couples TRBV5-6 to TRBJ1-6; no clear D gene. The CDR3 length is 18 residues. Trimming took off 4 bases at V and 0 bases at J, with 17 bases between the two ends. CDR1 SGHDT and CDR2 YYEEEE come from the germline V gene. The CDR3 here is CASSPPLDASSYNSPLHF. The CDR3 DNA reads as TGTGCCAGCAGCCCACCCCTAGACGCAAGCTCCTATAATTCACCCCTCCACTTT.

The V and J genes are TRBV27 and TRBJ2-5; perhaps TRBD2 as D (6 bases). V lost 6 bases, J lost 5 bases, and 16 bases lay in between. Germline CDR1 MNHEY, CDR2 SMNVEV (reference sequence). CDR3 size: 14 residues. The CDR3 region has the DNA TGTGCCAGCAGGCGGGGCACTAGCATTGAGACCCAGTACTTC. It specifies CASRRGTSIETQYF.

V is TRBV21-1 and J is TRBJ1-5; TRBD1 is the table's D call, not checked against the DNA. TRBV21-1 represents a pseudogene. The length of the CDR3 is 17 residues. CDR3 sequence: CASSPPTPSGANQPQHF. Here the CDR3 DNA reads TGTGCCAGCAGCCCCCCGACTCCAAGTGGGGCTAATCAGCCCCAGCATTTT.

The CDR3 DNA sequence: TGTGCCAGCAGTTGGGTCGGGGGATCGTCAGATACGCAGTATTTT. This translates into CASSWVGGSSDTQYF. The chain employs TRBV28 and TRBJ2-3; TRBD2 might be the D (6 bases). The germline V and J ends were trimmed by 4 bases and 4 bases, with 15 bases remaining between them. This CDR3 has 15 amino acids. Per germline, CDR1 MDHEN and CDR2 SYDVKM. Based on the CDR3 plus reference TRBV28 and TRBJ2-3, the full variable domain is DVKVTQSSRYLVKRTGEKVFLECVQDMDHENMFWYRQDPGLGLRLIYFSYDVKMKEKGDIPEGYSVSREKKERFSLILESASTNQTSMYLCASSWVGGSSDTQYFGPGTRLTVL.

The rearrangement links TRBV30 to TRBJ1-1; 10 nucleotides agree with TRBD1. This CDR3 has 16 residues. Germline V gene lookup returns CDR1 GTSNPN and CDR2 SVGIG (reference sequence). The J segment lost 6 bases and the V segment lost 3 bases, leaving 13 bases of the junction unmatched. The DNA for the CDR3 is TGTGCCTGGAGACCGCTCCGGGACAGGGGAAGCGCTGAAGCTTTCTTT. This codes for CAWRPLRDRGSAEAFF. Full variable domain (remainder filled in from reference TRBV30 and TRBJ1-1): SQTIHQWPATLVQPVGSPLSLECTVEGTSNPNLYWYRQAAGRGLQLLFYSVGIGQISSEVPQNLSASRPQDRQFILSSKKLLLSDSGFYLCAWRPLRDRGSAEAFFGQGTRLTVV.

This clone was found once. V is TRBV11-2 and J is TRBJ1-6; weak D call: TRBD1 (6 bases). CDR1 SGHAT and CDR2 FQNNGV come from the germline V gene. This CDR3 contains 17 residues. V lost 5 bases to trimming and J lost 7 bases, with 21 bases between them. In DNA, the CDR3 is TGTGCCAGCAGCCCGATACAGGGTATTGCAGGGAATTCACCCCTCCACTTT. Amino acid sequence: CASSPIQGIAGNSPLHF.

This clone has more than one count but fewer than ten. The chain employs TRBV10-3 and TRBJ2-1, with D possibly TRBD1 on 5 matching bases. V was trimmed by 0 bases and J by 7 bases, leaving 16 bases between them. The CDR3 contains 16 residues. CDR1 and CDR2 (germline): ENHRY, SYGVKD. DNA for the CDR3: TGTGCCATCAGTGAGTCCAGGGTGTCCACATTGAATGAGCAGTTCTTC. Translation: CAISESRVSTLNEQFF.